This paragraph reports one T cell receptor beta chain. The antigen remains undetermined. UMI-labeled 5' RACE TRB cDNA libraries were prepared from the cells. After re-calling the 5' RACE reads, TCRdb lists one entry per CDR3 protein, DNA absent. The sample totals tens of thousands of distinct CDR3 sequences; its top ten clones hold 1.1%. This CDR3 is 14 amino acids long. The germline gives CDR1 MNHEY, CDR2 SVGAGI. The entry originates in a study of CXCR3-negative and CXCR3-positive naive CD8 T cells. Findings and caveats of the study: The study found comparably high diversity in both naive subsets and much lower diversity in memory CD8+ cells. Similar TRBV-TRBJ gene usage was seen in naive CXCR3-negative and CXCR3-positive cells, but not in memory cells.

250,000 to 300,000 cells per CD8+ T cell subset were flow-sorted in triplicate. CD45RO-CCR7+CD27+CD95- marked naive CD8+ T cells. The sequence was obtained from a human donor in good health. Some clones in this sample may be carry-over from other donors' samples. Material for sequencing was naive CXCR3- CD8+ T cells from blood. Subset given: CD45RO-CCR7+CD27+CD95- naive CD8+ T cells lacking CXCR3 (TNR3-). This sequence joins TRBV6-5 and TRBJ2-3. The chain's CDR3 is CASSYRFSTDTQYF.